Listed below are T cell receptor beta chains from one sample, sequenced in a study of T-cell memory formation after mild COVID-19. Via MiXCR, TCRdb re-called the 5' RACE reads, giving one row per CDR3 protein. This sample has 300,000 to 400,000 distinct CDR3 sequences, with 25% to 30% found just once. Specimen: PBMCs or a T cell subset sorted from them (not recorded which). Receptors originate from an adult woman who had mild COVID-19 (a few samples of this study predate the infection). Cell type and time point are not known. CDR3s include the opening cysteine and the closing phenylalanine or tryptophan.

CDR3	V
CASSQVTMKQFF	TRBV3-1
CATLSGANVLTF	TRBV24-1
CASSWDRTPAYGYTF	TRBV5-1
CASSSLTGPYTF	TRBV7-9
CASSIQVVGNTGELFF	TRBV19
CASSGAGRNEQYF	TRBV18
CASSRTPGTSLDTQYF	TRBV18
CASSYQGQGFYEQYF	TRBV5-1
CASRGQDGSPLHF	TRBV5-1
CASSSGDGAGSQYF	TRBV6-5